This T cell receptor (beta chain) was documented in a study of blood T cell repertoires in COVID-19. Here immunoSEQ multiplex PCR was the method, and the copy in TCRdb shows in-frame clones only, minus some. The data show under 200,000 clones, about 88% seen once. The germline CDR1 and CDR2 sequences are MDHEN and SYDVKM. The CDR3 spans 16 residues. V was clipped by 5 bases and J by 6 bases; unmatched bases: 13. The origin of this receptor is a woman aged 45-59 years with COVID-19, enrolled during active disease. Material: peripheral blood. The chain links TRBV28 to TRBJ2-7, with 10 positions matching TRBD2. CDR3 sequence (DNA): TGTGCCAGCAGTGATAGCGGGGGGCTACCCCCGGTCGAGCAGTACTTC. Amino acids: CASSDSGGLPPVEQYF.